This T cell receptor beta chain was observed in a study of blood T cell repertoires in COVID-19. Study background: Sample material is recorded as cDNA or gDNA derived from T cells, B-cell-depleted T cells, or PBMCs.

TCRdb's table, derived via immunoSEQ multiplex PCR, lists solely in-frame clones and lacks some. The repertoire includes 290,000 or so clones, around nine tenths of them detected once, and 1.3% sits in the top ten. Germline lookup yields CDR1 MDHEN and CDR2 SYDVKM. The CDR3 consists of 13 residues. J lost 4 bases, V lost 8 bases, and 4 bases had no gene match. Sample: peripheral blood. The TCR comes from a man in his 70s with acute or convalescent COVID-19. The chain uses TRBV28 and TRBJ2-3; 9 bases map to TRBD1. DNA for the CDR3: TGTGCCAGCCGGGACAGGGCAGCAGATACGCAGTATTTT. Translating it yields CASRDRAADTQYF.